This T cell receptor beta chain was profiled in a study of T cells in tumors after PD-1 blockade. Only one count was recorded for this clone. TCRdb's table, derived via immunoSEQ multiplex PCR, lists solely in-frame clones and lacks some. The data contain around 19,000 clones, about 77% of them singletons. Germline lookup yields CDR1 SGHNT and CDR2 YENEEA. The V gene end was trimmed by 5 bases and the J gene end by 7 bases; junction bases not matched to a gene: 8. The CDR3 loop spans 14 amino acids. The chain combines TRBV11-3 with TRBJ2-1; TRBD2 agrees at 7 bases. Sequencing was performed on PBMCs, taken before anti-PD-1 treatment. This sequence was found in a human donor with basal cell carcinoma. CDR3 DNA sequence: TGTGCCAGCAGCCCCCAGGGAGGGGTAAATGAGCAGTTCTTC. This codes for CASSPQGGVNEQFF.